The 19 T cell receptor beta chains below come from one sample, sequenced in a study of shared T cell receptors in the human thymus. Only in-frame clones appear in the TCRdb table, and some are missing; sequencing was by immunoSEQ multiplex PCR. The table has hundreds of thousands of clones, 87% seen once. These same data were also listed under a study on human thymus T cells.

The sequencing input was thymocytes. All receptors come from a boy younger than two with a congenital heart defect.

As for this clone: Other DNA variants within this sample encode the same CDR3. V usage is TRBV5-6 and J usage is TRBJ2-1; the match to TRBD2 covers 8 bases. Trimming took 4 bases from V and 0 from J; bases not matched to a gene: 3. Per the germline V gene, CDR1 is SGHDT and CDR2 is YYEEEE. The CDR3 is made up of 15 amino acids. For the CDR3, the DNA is TGTGCCAGCAGCACTAGCGGCAGCTCCTACAATGAGCAGTTCTTC. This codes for CASSTSGSSYNEQFF. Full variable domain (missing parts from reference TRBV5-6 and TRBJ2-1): DAGVTQSPTHLIKTRGQQVTLRCSPKSGHDTVSWYQQALGQGPQFIFQYYEEEERQRGNFPDRFSGHQFPNYSSELNVNALLLGDSALYLCASSTSGSSYNEQFFGPGTRLTVL.

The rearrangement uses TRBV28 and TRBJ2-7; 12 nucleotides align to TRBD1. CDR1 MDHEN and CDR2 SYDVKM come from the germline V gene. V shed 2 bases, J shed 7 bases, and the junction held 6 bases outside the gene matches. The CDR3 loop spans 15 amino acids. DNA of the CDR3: TGTGCCAGCAGTTTACCGGGACAGGGGGCGGGAGAGCAGTACTTC. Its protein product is CASSLPGQGAGEQYF.

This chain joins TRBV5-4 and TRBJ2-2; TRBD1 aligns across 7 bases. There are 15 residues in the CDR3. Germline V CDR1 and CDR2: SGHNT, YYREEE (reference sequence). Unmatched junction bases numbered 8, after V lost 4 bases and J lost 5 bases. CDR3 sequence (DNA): TGTGCCAGCAGCAACCGGGACAGCAGGACCGGGGAGCTGTTTTTT. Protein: CASSNRDSRTGELFF.

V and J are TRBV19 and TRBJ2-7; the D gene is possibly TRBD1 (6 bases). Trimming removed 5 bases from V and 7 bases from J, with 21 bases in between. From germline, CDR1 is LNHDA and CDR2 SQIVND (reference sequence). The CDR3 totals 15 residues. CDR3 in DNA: TGTGCCAGTAGTCCTCCGGGACAAGGATCGGGTGAGCAGTACTTC. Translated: CASSPPGQGSGEQYF.

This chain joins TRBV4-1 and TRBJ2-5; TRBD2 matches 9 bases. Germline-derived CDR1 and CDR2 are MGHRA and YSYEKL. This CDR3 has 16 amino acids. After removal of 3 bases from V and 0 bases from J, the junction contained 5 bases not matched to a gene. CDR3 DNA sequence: TGCGCCAGCAGCCACCCAGCGGGGGGAGACCAAGAGACCCAGTACTTC. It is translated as CASSHPAGGDQETQYF.

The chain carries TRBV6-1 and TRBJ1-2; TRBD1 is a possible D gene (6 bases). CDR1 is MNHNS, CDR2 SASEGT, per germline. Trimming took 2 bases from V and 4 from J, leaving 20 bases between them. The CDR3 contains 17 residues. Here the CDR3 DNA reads TGTGCCAGCAGTGAAATGAGGTCAGGGGAGTCTGGCTATGGCTACACCTTC. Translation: CASSEMRSGESGYGYTF.

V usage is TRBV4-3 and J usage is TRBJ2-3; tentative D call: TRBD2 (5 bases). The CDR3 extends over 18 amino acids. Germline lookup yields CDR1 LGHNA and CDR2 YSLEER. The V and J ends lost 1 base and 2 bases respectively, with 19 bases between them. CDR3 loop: CASSQVPIRRANTDTQYF. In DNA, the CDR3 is TGCGCCAGCAGCCAAGTACCTATTAGGCGGGCCAACACAGATACGCAGTATTTT.

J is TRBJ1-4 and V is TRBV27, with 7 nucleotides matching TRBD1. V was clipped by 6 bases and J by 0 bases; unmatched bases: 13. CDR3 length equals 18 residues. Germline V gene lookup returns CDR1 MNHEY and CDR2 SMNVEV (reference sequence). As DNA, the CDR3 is TGTGCCAGCAGCAGAGCCGGGACAGTTTTTTCAACTAATGAAAAACTGTTTTTT. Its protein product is CASSRAGTVFSTNEKLFF.

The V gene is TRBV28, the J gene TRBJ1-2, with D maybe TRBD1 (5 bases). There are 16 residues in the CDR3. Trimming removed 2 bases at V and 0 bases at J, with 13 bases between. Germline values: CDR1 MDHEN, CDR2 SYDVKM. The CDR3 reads CASSLQGSWTNYGYTF. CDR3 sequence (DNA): TGTGCCAGCAGTTTACAGGGATCATGGACTAACTATGGCTACACCTTC.

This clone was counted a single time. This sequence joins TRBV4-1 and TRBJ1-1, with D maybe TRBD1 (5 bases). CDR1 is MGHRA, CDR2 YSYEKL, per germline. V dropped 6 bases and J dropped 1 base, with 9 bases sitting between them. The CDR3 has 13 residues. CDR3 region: CASRGTGNTEAFF. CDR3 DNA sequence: TGCGCCAGCAGGGGAACAGGGAACACTGAAGCTTTCTTT.

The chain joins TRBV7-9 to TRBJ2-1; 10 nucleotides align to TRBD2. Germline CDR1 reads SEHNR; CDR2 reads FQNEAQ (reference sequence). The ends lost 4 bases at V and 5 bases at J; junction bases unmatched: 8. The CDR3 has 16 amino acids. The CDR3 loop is CASSSSGRVLNNEQFF. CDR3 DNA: TGTGCCAGCAGCTCCAGCGGGAGGGTTCTAAACAATGAGCAGTTCTTC.

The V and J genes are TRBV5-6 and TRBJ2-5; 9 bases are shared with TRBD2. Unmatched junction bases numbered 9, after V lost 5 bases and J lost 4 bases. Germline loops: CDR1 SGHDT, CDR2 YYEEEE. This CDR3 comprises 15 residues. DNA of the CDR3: TGTGCCAGCAGTTACAACGGCGGGGGGGGAGAGACCCAGTACTTC. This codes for CASSYNGGGGETQYF.

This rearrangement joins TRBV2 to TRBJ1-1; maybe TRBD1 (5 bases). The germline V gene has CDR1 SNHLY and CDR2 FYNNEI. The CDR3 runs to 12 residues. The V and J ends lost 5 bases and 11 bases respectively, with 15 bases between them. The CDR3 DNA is TGTGCCAGCAGTTTTTTCAGGGCGGGGGCTTTCTTT. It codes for CASSFFRAGAFF.

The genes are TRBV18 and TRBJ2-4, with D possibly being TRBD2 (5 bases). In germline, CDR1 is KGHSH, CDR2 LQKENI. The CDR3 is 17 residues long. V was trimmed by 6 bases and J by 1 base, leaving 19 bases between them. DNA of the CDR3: TGTGCCAGCTCTCCCGTGAGAGGGCTTATGGCCAAAAACATTCAGTACTTC. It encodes CASSPVRGLMAKNIQYF.

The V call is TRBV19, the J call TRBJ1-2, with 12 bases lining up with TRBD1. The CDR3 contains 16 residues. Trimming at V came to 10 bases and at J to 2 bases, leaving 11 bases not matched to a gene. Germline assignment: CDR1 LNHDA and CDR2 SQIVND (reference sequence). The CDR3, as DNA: TGTGCCACCCGTCCCGGGACAGGGGGCAAGAACTATGGCTACACCTTC. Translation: CATRPGTGGKNYGYTF.

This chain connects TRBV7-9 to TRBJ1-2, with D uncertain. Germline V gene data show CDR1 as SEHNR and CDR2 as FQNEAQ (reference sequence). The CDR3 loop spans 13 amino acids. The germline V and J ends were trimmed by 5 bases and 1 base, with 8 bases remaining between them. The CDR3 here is CASSLRGNYGYTF. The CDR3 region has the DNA TGTGCCAGCAGCCTCAGAGGTAACTATGGCTACACCTTC.

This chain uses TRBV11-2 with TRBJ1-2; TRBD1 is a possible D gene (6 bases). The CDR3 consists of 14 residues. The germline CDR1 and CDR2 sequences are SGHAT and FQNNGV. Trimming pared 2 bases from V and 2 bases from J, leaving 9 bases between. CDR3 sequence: CASSLPTGNYGYTF. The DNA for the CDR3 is TGTGCCAGCAGCTTACCCACAGGGAACTATGGCTACACCTTC.

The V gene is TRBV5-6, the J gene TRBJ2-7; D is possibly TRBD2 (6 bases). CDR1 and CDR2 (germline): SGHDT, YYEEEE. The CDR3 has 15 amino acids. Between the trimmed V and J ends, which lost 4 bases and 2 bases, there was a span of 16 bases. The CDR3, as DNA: TGTGCCAGCAGCGCAAACCGGGACTGCACCTACGAGCAGTACTTC. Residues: CASSANRDCTYEQYF.

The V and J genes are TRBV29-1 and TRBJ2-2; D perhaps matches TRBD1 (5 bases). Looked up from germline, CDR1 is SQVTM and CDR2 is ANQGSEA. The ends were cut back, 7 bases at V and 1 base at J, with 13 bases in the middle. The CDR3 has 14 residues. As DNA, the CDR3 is TGCAGCGCCCTTGGCACAGGGAACACCGGGGAGCTGTTTTTT. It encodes CSALGTGNTGELFF.